The T cell receptor (beta chain) under discussion was sequenced for a study of blood T cell repertoires in COVID-19. Overall study: Collection of acute and convalescent COVID-19 samples took place in the United States, Italy and Spain. Nucleic acid was either cDNA or gDNA, and it came from T cells, B-cell-depleted T cells, or PBMCs.

Germline V CDR1 and CDR2: MNHEY, SMNVEV (reference sequence). After removal of 3 bases from V and 5 bases from J, the junction contained 7 bases not matched to a gene. This CDR3 region has 16 residues. Assay: immunoSEQ multiplex PCR; the TCRdb copy retains only in-frame clones and omits some. The sample gives nearly 350,000 clones, about 90% of which show up once; roughly 1% is in the top ten. All enrollees were about 18 to 89 years old and from fewer than 25 US areas. Donors in Cohort 3 counted as recovered after two negative PCRs, clearance, or symptom resolution. Sequencing was performed on PBMCs or T cells enriched from blood (not recorded which). The chain has TRBV27 and TRBJ2-5; 12 nucleotides match TRBD2. This TCR came from a woman aged 25-40 years who had recovered from COVID-19. CDR3 nucleotide sequence: TGTGCCAGCAGTTTTAGGCTAGCGGGGGGGCCCGAGACCCAGTACTTC. Translating gives CASSFRLAGGPETQYF.